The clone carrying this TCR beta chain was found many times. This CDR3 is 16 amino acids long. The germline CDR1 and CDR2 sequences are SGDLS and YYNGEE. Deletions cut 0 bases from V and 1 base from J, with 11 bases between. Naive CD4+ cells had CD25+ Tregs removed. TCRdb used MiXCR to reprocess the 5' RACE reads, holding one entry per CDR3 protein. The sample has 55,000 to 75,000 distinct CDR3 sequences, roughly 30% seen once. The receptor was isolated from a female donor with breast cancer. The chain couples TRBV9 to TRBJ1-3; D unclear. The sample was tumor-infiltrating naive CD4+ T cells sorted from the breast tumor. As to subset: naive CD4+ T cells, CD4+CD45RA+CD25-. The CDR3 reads CASSVAPSRSGNTIYF. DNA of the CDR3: TGTGCCAGCAGCGTAGCCCCCAGTCGATCTGGAAACACCATATATTTT.